Listed here are 5 T cell receptor beta chains from one sample, sequenced in a study of T cell responses to AZD1222 COVID-19 vaccine. Some clones are missing from TCRdb's copy, which holds only in-frame ones; the method was immunoSEQ multiplex PCR. The profile covers 100,000 or so clones, with around 94% appearing a single time and about 2.2% taken by the ten largest. Source: peripheral blood, taken on day 0 of AZD1222 vaccination. The receptors come from an adult in good health.

The chain links TRBV9 to TRBJ2-5; the match to TRBD1 covers 7 bases. This CDR3 contains 14 residues. Germline V gene data show CDR1 as SGDLS and CDR2 as YYNGEE. After removal of 4 bases from V and 1 base from J, the junction contained 4 bases not matched to a gene. The CDR3 is CASSPGQLQETQYF. The DNA for the CDR3 is TGTGCCAGCAGCCCGGGACAGCTCCAAGAGACCCAGTACTTC.

J is TRBJ2-7 and V is TRBV19; TRBD1 aligns across 7 bases. The CDR3 is made up of 16 amino acids. Germline values: CDR1 LNHDA, CDR2 SQIVND (reference sequence). V was clipped by 4 bases and J by 0 bases; unmatched bases: 9. The CDR3 coding sequence is TGTGCCAGTAGTACGACGACAGGGCCACCCTCCTACGAGCAGTACTTC. This encodes CASSTTTGPPSYEQYF.

The sample holds one count of this clone. Its ends do not fully match the called genes, so a read error is possible. The chain carries TRBV5-6 and TRBJ2-7; no reliable D call. The CDR3 is made up of 13 amino acids. Germline loops: CDR1 SGHDT, CDR2 YYEEEE. This chain's CDR3 is CVSSLRNSYEQYF. The CDR3 region has the DNA TGTGTCAGCAGCTTGCGGAACTCCTACGAGCAGTACTTC.

The J gene is TRBJ1-1, the V gene TRBV3-1 (or the pseudogene TRBV3-2), with no clear D. Trimming took off 5 bases at V and 4 bases at J, with 14 bases between the two ends. This CDR3 comprises 14 residues. In germline, CDR1 is LGHDT, CDR2 YNNKEL (reference sequence). CDR3 amino acids: CASSARGRVTEAFF. CDR3 bases: TGTGCCAGCAGCGCCCGGGGAAGGGTCACTGAAGCTTTCTTT.

The V call is TRBV4-1, the J call TRBJ1-2; no reliable D call. Germline values: CDR1 MGHRA, CDR2 YSYEKL. This CDR3 has 14 residues. The ends were cut back, 2 bases at V and 6 bases at J, with 13 bases in the middle. The CDR3 sequence is CASSQRVSANGYTF. CDR3 coding DNA: TGCGCCAGCAGCCAAAGAGTTTCGGCTAATGGCTACACCTTC.